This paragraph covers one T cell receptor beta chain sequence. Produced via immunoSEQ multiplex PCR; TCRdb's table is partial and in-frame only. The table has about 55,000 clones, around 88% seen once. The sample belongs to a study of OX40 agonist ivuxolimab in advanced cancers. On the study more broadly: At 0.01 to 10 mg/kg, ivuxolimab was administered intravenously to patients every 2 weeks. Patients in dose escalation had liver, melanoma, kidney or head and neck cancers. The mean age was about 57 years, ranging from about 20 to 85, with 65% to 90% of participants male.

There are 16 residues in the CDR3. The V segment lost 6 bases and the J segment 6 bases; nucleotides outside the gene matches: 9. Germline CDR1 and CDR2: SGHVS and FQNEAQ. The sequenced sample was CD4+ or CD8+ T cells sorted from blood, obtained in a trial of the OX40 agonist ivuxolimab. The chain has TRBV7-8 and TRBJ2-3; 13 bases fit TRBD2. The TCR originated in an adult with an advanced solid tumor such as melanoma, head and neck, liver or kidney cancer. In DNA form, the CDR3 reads TGTGCCAGCAGAACTACAGGACTAGCGGGAGCGGATACGCAGTATTTT. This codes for CASRTTGLAGADTQYF.